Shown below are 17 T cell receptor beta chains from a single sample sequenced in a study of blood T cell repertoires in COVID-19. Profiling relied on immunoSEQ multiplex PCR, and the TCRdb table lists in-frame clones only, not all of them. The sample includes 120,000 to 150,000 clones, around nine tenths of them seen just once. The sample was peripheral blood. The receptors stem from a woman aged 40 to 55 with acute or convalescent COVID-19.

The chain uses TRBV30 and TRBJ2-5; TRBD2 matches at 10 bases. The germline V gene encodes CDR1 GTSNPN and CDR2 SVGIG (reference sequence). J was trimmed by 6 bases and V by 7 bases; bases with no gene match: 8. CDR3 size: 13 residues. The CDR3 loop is CASASGSLQTQYF. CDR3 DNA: TGTGCCTCAGCTAGCGGGAGTTTGCAGACCCAGTACTTC.

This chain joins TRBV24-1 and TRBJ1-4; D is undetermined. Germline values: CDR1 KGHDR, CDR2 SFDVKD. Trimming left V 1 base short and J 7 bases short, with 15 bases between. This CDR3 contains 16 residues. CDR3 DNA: TGTGCCACCAGTGATTTATCCGGGCCCGAGGGTGAAAAACTGTTTTTT. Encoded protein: CATSDLSGPEGEKLFF.

The CDR3 sequence: CASSQTGTGGSSGNTIYF. DNA of the CDR3: TGTGCCAGCAGCCAAACCGGGACAGGGGGGTCGTCTGGAAACACCATATATTTT. The chain uses TRBV2 and TRBJ1-3; 11 bases agree with TRBD1. Trimming at V came to 6 bases and at J to 1 base, leaving 11 bases not matched to a gene. The CDR3 spans 18 residues. Germline CDR1 SNHLY, CDR2 FYNNEI.

This CDR3 is CASSLRGDHEQYF. In DNA, the CDR3 is TGTGCCAGCAGTTTGCGGGGGGATCACGAGCAGTACTTC. The chain is built from TRBV27 and TRBJ2-7; 8 bases are a match to TRBD2. V was pared by 3 bases and J by 5 bases, with 3 bases of the junction left unmatched. The CDR3 runs to 13 residues. From germline, CDR1 is MNHEY and CDR2 SMNVEV (reference sequence).

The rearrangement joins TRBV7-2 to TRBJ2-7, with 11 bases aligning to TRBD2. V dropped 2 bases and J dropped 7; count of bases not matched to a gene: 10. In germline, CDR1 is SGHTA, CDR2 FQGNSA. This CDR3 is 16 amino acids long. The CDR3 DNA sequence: TGTGCCAGCAGCTTATTCGGCCTAGCGGGGGGTCAGGAGCAGTACTTC. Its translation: CASSLFGLAGGQEQYF.

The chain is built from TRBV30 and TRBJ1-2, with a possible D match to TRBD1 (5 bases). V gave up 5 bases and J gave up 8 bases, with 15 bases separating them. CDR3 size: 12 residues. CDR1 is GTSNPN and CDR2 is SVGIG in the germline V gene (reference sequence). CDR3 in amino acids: CAWFMAGIGYTF. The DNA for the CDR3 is TGTGCCTGGTTTATGGCAGGGATAGGCTACACCTTC. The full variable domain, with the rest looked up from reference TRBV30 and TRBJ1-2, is SQTIHQWPATLVQPVGSPLSLECTVEGTSNPNLYWYRQAAGRGLQLLFYSVGIGQISSEVPQNLSASRPQDRQFILSSKKLLLSDSGFYLCAWFMAGIGYTFGSGTRLTVV.

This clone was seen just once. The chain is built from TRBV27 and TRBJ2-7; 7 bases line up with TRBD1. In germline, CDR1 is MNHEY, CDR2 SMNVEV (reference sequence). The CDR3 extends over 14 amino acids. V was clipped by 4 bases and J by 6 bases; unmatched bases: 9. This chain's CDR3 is CASSSTPTGPEQYF. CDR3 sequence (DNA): TGTGCCAGCAGTTCCACCCCGACAGGGCCCGAGCAGTACTTC.

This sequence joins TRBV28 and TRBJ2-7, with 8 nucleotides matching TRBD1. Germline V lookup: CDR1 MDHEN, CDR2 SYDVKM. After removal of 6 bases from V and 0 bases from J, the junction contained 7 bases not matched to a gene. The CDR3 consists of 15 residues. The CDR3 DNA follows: TGTGCCAGCAGACGGACAGGGACCTTCTCCTACGAGCAGTACTTC. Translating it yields CASRRTGTFSYEQYF.

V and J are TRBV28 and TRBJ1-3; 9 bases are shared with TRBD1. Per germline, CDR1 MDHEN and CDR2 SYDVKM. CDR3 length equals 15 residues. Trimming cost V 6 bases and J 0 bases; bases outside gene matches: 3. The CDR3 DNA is TGTGCCAGCAGATGGGACAGGGCCTCTGGAAACACCATATATTTT. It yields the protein CASRWDRASGNTIYF.

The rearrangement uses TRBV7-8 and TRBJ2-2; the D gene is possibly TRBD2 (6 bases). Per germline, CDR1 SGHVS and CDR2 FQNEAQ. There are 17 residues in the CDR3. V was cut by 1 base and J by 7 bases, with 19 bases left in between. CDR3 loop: CASSLVVGGISGGELFF. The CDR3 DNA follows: TGTGCCAGCAGCTTAGTGGTTGGCGGGATTTCGGGCGGGGAGCTGTTTTTT.

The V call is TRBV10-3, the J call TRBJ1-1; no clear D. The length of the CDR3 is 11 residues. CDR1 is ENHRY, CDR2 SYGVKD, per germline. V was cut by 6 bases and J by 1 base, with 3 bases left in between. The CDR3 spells CAISSNTEAFF. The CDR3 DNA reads TGTGCCATCAGCTCGAACACTGAAGCTTTCTTT.

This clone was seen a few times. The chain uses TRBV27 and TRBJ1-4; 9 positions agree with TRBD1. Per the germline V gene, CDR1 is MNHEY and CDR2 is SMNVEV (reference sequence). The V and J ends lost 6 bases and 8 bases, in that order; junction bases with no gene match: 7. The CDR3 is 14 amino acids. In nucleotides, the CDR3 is TGTGCCAGCAGATCCGGGACAGGGACCGAAAAACTGTTTTTT. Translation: CASRSGTGTEKLFF.

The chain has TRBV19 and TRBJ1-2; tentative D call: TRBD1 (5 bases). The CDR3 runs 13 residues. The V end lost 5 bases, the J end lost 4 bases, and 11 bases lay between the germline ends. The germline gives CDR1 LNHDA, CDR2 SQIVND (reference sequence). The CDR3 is CASSRDGSYGYTF. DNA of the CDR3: TGTGCCAGTAGTCGGGACGGGAGCTATGGCTACACCTTC.

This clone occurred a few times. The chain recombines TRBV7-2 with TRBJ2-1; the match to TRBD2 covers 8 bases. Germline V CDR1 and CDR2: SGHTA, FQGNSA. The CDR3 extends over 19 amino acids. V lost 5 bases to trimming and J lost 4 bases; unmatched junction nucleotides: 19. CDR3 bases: TGTGCCAGCAGCCCCCGTGGGAGCGGGAGCCGCGTTAGTTACAATGAGCAGTTCTTC. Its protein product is CASSPRGSGSRVSYNEQFF.

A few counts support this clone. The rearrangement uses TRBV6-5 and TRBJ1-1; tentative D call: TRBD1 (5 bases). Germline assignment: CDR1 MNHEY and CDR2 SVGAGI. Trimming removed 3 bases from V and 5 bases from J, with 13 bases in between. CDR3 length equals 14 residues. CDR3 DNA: TGTGCCAGCAGTTATAAGCGGGGGATGACTGAAGCTTTCTTT. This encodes CASSYKRGMTEAFF.

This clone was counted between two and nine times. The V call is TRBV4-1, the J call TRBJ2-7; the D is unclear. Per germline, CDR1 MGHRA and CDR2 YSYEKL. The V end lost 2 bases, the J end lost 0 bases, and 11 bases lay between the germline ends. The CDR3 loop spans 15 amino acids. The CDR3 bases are TGCGCCAGCAGCCAACATAAACAGAGCTCCTACGAGCAGTACTTC. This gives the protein CASSQHKQSSYEQYF.

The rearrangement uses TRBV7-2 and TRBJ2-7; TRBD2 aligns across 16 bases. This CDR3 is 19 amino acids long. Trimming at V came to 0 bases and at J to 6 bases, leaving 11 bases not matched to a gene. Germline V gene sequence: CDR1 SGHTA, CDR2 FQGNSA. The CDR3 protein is CASSLAPGLAGGPLSEQYF. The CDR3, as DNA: TGTGCCAGCAGCTTAGCGCCGGGACTAGCGGGAGGGCCTCTTTCCGAGCAGTACTTC.